The 5 T cell receptor beta chains given below trace back to one sample, sequenced in a study of T cell clonotyping in hematopoietic cell transplantation. This table comes from immunoSEQ multiplex PCR, and its TCRdb copy is limited to in-frame clones, with some not included. Seen here are approximately 42,000 clones, 95% observed once, and the top ten hold 0.95%. The sample was peripheral blood mononuclear cells. These receptors were taken from a man in his thirties or forties in good health. Some clones in this sample may be carry-over from other donors' samples.

The chain carries TRBV7-9 and TRBJ2-7, with a possible D match to TRBD1 (6 bases). CDR3 size: 15 residues. V was shortened by 5 bases and J by 6 bases, with 20 bases between the two germline ends. Germline lookup yields CDR1 SEHNR and CDR2 FQNEAQ (reference sequence). Here the CDR3 DNA reads TGTGCCAGCAGCGACTACCGGGACAAGTCTCTCGAGCAGTACTTC. It translates to CASSDYRDKSLEQYF.

The chain is built from TRBV5-1 and TRBJ2-2, with no clear D. V lost 1 base to trimming and J lost 7 bases, with 14 bases between them. Per the germline V gene, CDR1 is SGHRS and CDR2 is YFSETQ. This CDR3 contains 15 residues. CDR3 loop: CASSLTRNEYGELFF. The DNA for the CDR3 is TGCGCCAGCAGCTTGACCCGAAACGAGTACGGGGAGCTGTTTTTT.

This clone was seen once. J is TRBJ2-5 and V is TRBV29-1; D is ambiguous. Trimming shortened V by 6 bases and J by 4 bases, and 9 bases separated the two germline ends. Germline values: CDR1 SQVTM, CDR2 ANQGSEA. CDR3 length: 11 amino acids. CDR3 DNA: TGCAGCGTCGCAGATGGAGAGACCCAGTACTTC. As protein: CSVADGETQYF.

V and J are TRBV28 and TRBJ1-5, with D perhaps matching TRBD1 (6 bases). Germline V CDR1 and CDR2: MDHEN, SYDVKM. The CDR3 spans 14 residues. With 10 bases removed from V and 7 bases from J, the gap between germline ends came to 20 bases. In nucleotides, the CDR3 is TGTGCCACCTCTGTAGGCCGGGGGCGACAGCCCCAGCATTTT. Translated: CATSVGRGRQPQHF.

J is TRBJ1-5 and V is TRBV30; D unresolved. Germline CDR1 GTSNPN, CDR2 SVGIG (reference sequence). V shed 2 bases and J shed 0 bases, with 11 bases lying between them. This CDR3 comprises 15 residues. For the CDR3, the DNA is TGTGCCTGGAGTAGAGGGCCCGGTAGCAATCAGCCCCAGCATTTT. It specifies CAWSRGPGSNQPQHF.